These T cell receptor beta chains were read from a single sample in a study of cytomegalovirus exposure and HLA in healthy donors. Assay used: immunoSEQ multiplex PCR; TCRdb lists only in-frame clones, some missing. This listing includes 68,000 or so clones. Sequenced material: PBMCs. All receptors come from a female donor in good health and CMV-seropositive. The CDR3 runs from the conserved cysteine through the conserved F or W.

>TRBV5-4
CASSLDLTSGRSEQFF
>TRBV18
CASSPRRTDTQYF
>TRBV15
CATSPAKDYRGETQYF
>TRBV5-1
CASSLTGPKDTQYF
>TRBV19
CASSVLAGVQETQYF
>TRBV4-2
CASSQAGGNTEAFF
>TRBV7-3
CASSLQGGGNTEAFF
>TRBV7-2
CASSLGTSGGQNIQYF
>TRBV7-2
CASSRSGQGEFYEQYF
>TRBV28
CASSYSSAYEQYF
>TRBV21-1
CASSRDRVQPQHF
>TRBV28
CASRRRLGQGDYEQYF
>TRBV6-1
CASSEVRVGGELFF
>TRBV5-1
CASSPGLAGPNSYEQYF
>TRBV7-2
CASSSDRGSNQPQHF
>TRBV5-5
CASSVGPSLPTYEQYF
>TRBV2
CATSGHLPSNEQFF
>TRBV5-1
CASRRDRGGDTQYF
>TRBV6-5
CASSYGTGRQYEQYF
>TRBV5-1
CASSLAGGLNADTQYF
>TRBV18
CASSPQGRGNEKLFF
>TRBV5-4
CASSWTSLKETQYF